The clone carrying this TCR beta chain was seen a handful of times. Every TCR beta cDNA library bore unique molecular identifiers. TCRdb reprocessed the PCR reads with MiXCR, giving one entry per CDR3 protein. The sample lists about half a million distinct CDR3 sequences, around a third seen once, with around 5.9% in the top ten. This record comes from a study of post-analysis software for immune sequencing data. Material: blood. The clonotype originates from a girl younger than 18 with multiple sclerosis.

The CDR3 region is CASSLRVGRGYNEQFF. In DNA, the CDR3 is TGTGCCAGCAGCTTAAGGGTAGGCAGGGGGTACAATGAGCAGTTCTTC. This chain connects TRBV7-3 to TRBJ2-1; TRBD1 agrees at 7 bases. CDR1 is SGHTA and CDR2 is FQGTGA in the germline V gene. V lost 1 base, J lost 4 bases, and 7 bases stayed unmatched. The CDR3 covers 16 residues.